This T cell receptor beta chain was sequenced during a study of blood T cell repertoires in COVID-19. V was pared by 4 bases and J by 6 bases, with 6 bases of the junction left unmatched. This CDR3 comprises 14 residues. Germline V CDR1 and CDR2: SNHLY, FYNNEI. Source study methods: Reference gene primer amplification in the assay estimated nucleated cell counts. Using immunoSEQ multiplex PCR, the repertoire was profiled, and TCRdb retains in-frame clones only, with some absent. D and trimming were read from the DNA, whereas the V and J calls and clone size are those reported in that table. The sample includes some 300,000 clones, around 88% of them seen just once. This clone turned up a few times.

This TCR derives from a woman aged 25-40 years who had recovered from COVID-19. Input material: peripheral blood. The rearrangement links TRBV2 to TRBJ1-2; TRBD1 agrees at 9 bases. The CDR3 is CASSGGTGGHGYTF. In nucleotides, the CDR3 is TGTGCCAGCAGTGGGGGAACAGGGGGCCATGGCTACACCTTC.